This TCR beta chain was captured by sequencing in a study of cytomegalovirus exposure and HLA in healthy donors. General study points: HLA allele associations emerged for about 16,000 TCR beta sequences in a later analysis, at 0.05 false discovery rate.

Both 60 Vbeta primers and 13 Jbeta primers went into the PCR. TCRdb's copy holds only in-frame clones and misses some; the assay was immunoSEQ multiplex PCR. This sample has 100,000 to 150,000 clones; approximately 80% occur once, and the top ten carry roughly 4.2%. Details on this clone: Its specificity is not known.

The sample taken for sequencing was PBMCs. The TCR was taken from a male donor in good health and CMV-seropositive.

The CDR3 region has the DNA TGTGCCAGCGGAGAGGGAGCCAAAAACATTCAGTACTTC. It encodes CASGEGAKNIQYF. This chain links TRBV28 with TRBJ2-4, with TRBD2 as a possible D gene (5 bases). This CDR3 has 13 residues. V was clipped by 8 bases and J by 0 bases, with 8 bases between them. CDR1 MDHEN and CDR2 SYDVKM come from the germline V gene.